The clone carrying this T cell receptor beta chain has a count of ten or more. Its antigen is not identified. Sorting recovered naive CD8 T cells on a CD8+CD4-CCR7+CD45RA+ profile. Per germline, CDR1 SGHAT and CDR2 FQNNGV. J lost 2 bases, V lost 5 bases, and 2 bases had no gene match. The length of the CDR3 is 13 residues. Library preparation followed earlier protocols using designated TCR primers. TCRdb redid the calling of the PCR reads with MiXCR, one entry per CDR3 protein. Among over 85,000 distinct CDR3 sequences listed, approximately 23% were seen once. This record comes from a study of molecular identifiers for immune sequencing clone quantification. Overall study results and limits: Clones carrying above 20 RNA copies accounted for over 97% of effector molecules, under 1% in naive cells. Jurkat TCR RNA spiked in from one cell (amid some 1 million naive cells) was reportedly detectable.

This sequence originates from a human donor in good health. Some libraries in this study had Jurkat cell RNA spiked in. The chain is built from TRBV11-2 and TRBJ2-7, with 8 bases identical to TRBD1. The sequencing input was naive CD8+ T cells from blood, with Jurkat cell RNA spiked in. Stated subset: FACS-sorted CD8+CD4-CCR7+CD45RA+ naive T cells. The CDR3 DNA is TGTGCCAGCAGCCCACAGGGGGCCTACGAGCAGTACTTC. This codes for CASSPQGAYEQYF.